A single sample is the source of the 20 T cell receptor beta chains below, sequenced in a study of response to subunit inactivated influenza vaccine. TCRdb recomputed calls from the RT-PCR reads with MiXCR, one row per CDR3 protein. Among over 800,000 distinct CDR3 sequences listed, less than 25% were seen once. The sequences come from PBMCs from blood, collected about 5 days after vaccination. These receptors were taken from a man aged 45 to 65 who received an inactivated influenza vaccine.

The chain joins TRBV6-1 to TRBJ2-1; 9 bases agree with TRBD2. After removal of 5 bases from V and 4 bases from J, the junction contained 6 bases not matched to a gene. Germline V CDR1 and CDR2: MNHNS, SASEGT. The CDR3 extends over 15 amino acids. In DNA, the CDR3 is TGTGCCAGCAGTCAGCCGGGACTAGCTTACAATGAGCAGTTCTTC. This encodes CASSQPGLAYNEQFF.

The rearrangement uses TRBV11-2 and TRBJ2-1; possible D gene TRBD2, 5 bases. V was shortened by 3 bases and J by 9 bases, with 12 bases between the two germline ends. The CDR3 is 13 residues long. CDR1 SGHAT and CDR2 FQNNGV come from the germline V gene. The CDR3 DNA is TGTGCCAGCAGCTTTGACCCTGGGAGTGAGCAGTTCTTC. Its protein is CASSFDPGSEQFF.

This clonotype came up a few times. The rearrangement uses TRBV29-1 and TRBJ2-2, with D possibly being TRBD1 (6 bases). Germline values: CDR1 SQVTM, CDR2 ANQGSEA. This CDR3 has 14 amino acids. V was cut by 2 bases and J by 0 bases, with 7 bases left in between. The CDR3 spells CSVEHRANTGELFF. The DNA of the CDR3 is TGCAGCGTTGAACACAGGGCGAACACCGGGGAGCTGTTTTTT.

Remarks on this clonotype: A junction end diverges from the germline sequence, so it may reflect a read error. V usage is TRBV30 and J usage is TRBJ2-7; D ambiguous. Germline values: CDR1 GTSNPN, CDR2 SVGIG (reference sequence). This CDR3 contains 15 residues. CDR3 residues: CAWSPLGKSSYEQYF. CDR3 nucleotide sequence: TGTGCCTGGAGCCCGCTTGGCAAATCCTCCTACGAGCAGTATTTC.

This clonotype appeared a few times. The chain is built from TRBV6-4 and TRBJ2-7; 10 positions agree with TRBD2. Per germline, CDR1 MRHNA and CDR2 SNTAGT. This CDR3 comprises 13 residues. V lost 10 bases and J lost 2; bases outside the gene matches: 5. DNA for the CDR3: TGTGCCAACCTAGCGGGAGAAACCTACGAGCAGTACTTC. Its protein product is CANLAGETYEQYF.

This clonotype came up a few times. The junction departs from germline at one end; a sequencing error may be responsible. V is TRBV6-1 and J is TRBJ1-5, with TRBD1 identical over 7 bases. CDR3 length: 13 residues. CDR1 MNHNS and CDR2 SASEGT come from the germline V gene. The CDR3 here is CAGRGVGNQPQHF. The CDR3 nucleotides read TGTGCCGGCAGGGGGGTGGGCAATCAGCCCCAGCATTTT.

This clonotype was seen a few times. The V and J genes are TRBV28 and TRBJ2-1, with 10 bases identical to TRBD2. Germline V gives CDR1 MDHEN, CDR2 SYDVKM. J gave up 5 bases and V 6 bases, and 7 bases lay outside the gene matches. The CDR3 covers 15 residues. This chain's CDR3 is CASRSSGGGNNEQFF. The DNA of the CDR3 is TGTGCCAGCAGATCGAGCGGGGGGGGAAACAATGAGCAGTTCTTC.

In this sample, this clonotype turned up many times. The chain has TRBV7-2 and TRBJ1-6; D gene ambiguous. Germline V lookup: CDR1 SGHTA, CDR2 FQGNSA. The CDR3 loop spans 14 amino acids. Trimming stripped 1 base from V and 3 bases from J, with 4 bases between. CDR3 amino acids: CASSLGRYNSPLHF. Here the CDR3 DNA reads TGTGCCAGCAGCTTAGGGCGCTATAATTCACCCCTCCACTTT.

The CDR3 here is CSAREGEAKNIQYF. DNA for the CDR3: TGCAGTGCCCGGGAGGGGGAGGCCAAAAACATTCAGTACTTC. This chain connects TRBV20-1 to TRBJ2-4, with TRBD2 matching over 8 bases. Per germline, CDR1 DFQATT and CDR2 SNEGSKA (reference sequence). The CDR3 totals 14 residues. With 6 bases clipped from V and 1 base from J, the junction kept 5 bases outside the gene matches.

The J gene is TRBJ2-1, the V gene TRBV10-3; the D is unclear. CDR3 length equals 13 residues. V shed 3 bases and J shed 5 bases, with 8 bases lying between them. Germline assignment: CDR1 ENHRY and CDR2 SYGVKD. The CDR3 is CAISEATDNEQFF. For the CDR3, the DNA is TGTGCCATCAGTGAAGCCACAGACAATGAGCAGTTCTTC.

This sequence joins TRBV12-3 or TRBV12-4 and TRBJ2-5, with 9 nucleotides matching TRBD1. V lost 7 bases and J lost 1; bases outside the gene matches: 10. The CDR3 has 16 amino acids. DNA of the CDR3: TGTGCCAGCACCCCCCGGGGACAGGGTCTCCAAGAGACCCAGTACTTC. Translation: CASTPRGQGLQETQYF.

The rearrangement joins TRBV6-5 to TRBJ1-1; D is undetermined. The V gene lost 2 bases and the J gene lost 5 bases, with 18 bases spanning the gap. CDR1 is MNHEY and CDR2 is SVGAGI in the germline V gene. The CDR3 sequence is 16 residues long. Written as DNA, the CDR3 is TGTGCCAGCAGTTACGCCGGTACAGAAGGGAATACTGAAGCTTTCTTT. It codes for CASSYAGTEGNTEAFF.

The chain couples TRBV10-3 to TRBJ2-7; tentative D call: TRBD1 (6 bases). Germline loops: CDR1 ENHRY, CDR2 SYGVKD. Trimming took 4 bases from V and 7 from J, leaving 14 bases between them. This CDR3 is 13 amino acids long. CDR3 region: CAISAGASGEQYF. In DNA form, the CDR3 reads TGTGCCATCAGTGCAGGGGCGTCTGGGGAGCAGTACTTC.

This clonotype turned up a few times. CDR3 DNA: TGTGCCATCAGTGAGGTTTCAGGAGCGGGAGGGCCGCCAACCAAAAACATTCAGTACTTC. Amino acids: CAISEVSGAGGPPTKNIQYF. This chain connects TRBV10-3 to TRBJ2-4; the match to TRBD2 covers 10 bases. Germline assignment: CDR1 ENHRY and CDR2 SYGVKD. J gave up 2 bases and V 2 bases, and 15 bases lay outside the gene matches. The CDR3 extends over 20 amino acids.

This sequence joins TRBV7-2 and TRBJ2-7, with D unresolved. The CDR3 extends over 13 amino acids. Trimming cost V 2 bases and J 5 bases, with 10 bases left between them. Germline assignment: CDR1 SGHTA and CDR2 FQGNSA. CDR3 coding DNA: TGTGCCAGCAGCTTAAAAGGTGGCCACGAGCAGTACTTC. Protein sequence: CASSLKGGHEQYF.

The chain combines TRBV11-2 with TRBJ2-4; 7 bases agree with TRBD1. There are 16 residues in the CDR3. Germline CDR1 reads SGHAT; CDR2 reads FQNNGV. The ends lost 5 bases at V and 5 bases at J; junction bases unmatched: 12. CDR3 sequence reads: CASSPFTGAFENIQYF. CDR3 DNA sequence: TGTGCCAGCAGCCCCTTCACAGGGGCCTTCGAAAACATTCAGTACTTC.

This clonotype was seen repeatedly, ten times or more. The chain couples TRBV20-1 to TRBJ2-3, with D perhaps matching TRBD2 (6 bases). There are 13 residues in the CDR3. Germline CDR1 and CDR2: DFQATT and SNEGSKA (reference sequence). The ends were cut back, 6 bases at V and 2 bases at J, with 12 bases in the middle. For the CDR3, the DNA is TGCAGTGCAAGGAGGGCCCTCACAGATACGCAGTATTTT. Its translation is CSARRALTDTQYF.

The chain uses TRBV5-1 and TRBJ2-7; 7 bases line up with TRBD2. From germline, CDR1 is SGHRS and CDR2 YFSETQ. This CDR3 spans 15 amino acids. Unmatched junction bases numbered 14, after V lost 4 bases and J lost 7 bases. The DNA for the CDR3 is TGCGCCAGCAGCCACAAGAGCGGGACCACCGGGGAGCAGTACTTC. Its translation: CASSHKSGTTGEQYF. Supplemented by reference TRBV5-1 and TRBJ2-7, the full variable domain reads KAGVTQTPRYLIKTRGQQVTLSCSPISGHRSVSWYQQTPGQGLQFLFEYFSETQRNKGNFPGRFSGRQFSNSRSEMNVSTLELGDSALYLCASSHKSGTTGEQYFGPGTRLTVT.

The chain is built from TRBV30 and TRBJ2-1; tentatively, D is TRBD1 (5 bases). The CDR3 sequence is 14 residues long. Per germline, CDR1 GTSNPN and CDR2 SVGIG (reference sequence). Trimming cost V 4 bases and J 2 bases, with 12 bases left between them. Written as DNA, the CDR3 is TGTGCCTGGACTGGCAGGGAAGCCTACAATGAGCAGTTCTTC. Translating it yields CAWTGREAYNEQFF.

This clonotype was detected only a few times. V gene TRBV7-2 combines with J gene TRBJ2-7, with D uncertain. The CDR3 sequence is 13 residues long. Trimming removed 3 bases from V and 3 bases from J, with 9 bases in between. Per germline, CDR1 SGHTA and CDR2 FQGNSA. The CDR3 coding sequence is TGTGCCAGCAGCTTTTTATTGGACTACGAGCAGTACTTC. Its protein product is CASSFLLDYEQYF.